This T cell receptor beta chain was sequenced for a study of T cells after yellow fever vaccination. TCRdb passed the 5' RACE reads through MiXCR, listing each CDR3 protein once. Among more than 65,000 distinct CDR3 sequences listed, around 7% were seen once. The CDR3 loop spans 16 amino acids. After removal of 3 bases from V and 4 bases from J, the junction contained 11 bases not matched to a gene. CDR1 and CDR2 (germline): SGHRS, YFSETQ. There are many counts of this clonotype. Material: CD8+ T cells sorted from PBMCs, obtained roughly 10 days after the first yellow fever vaccination. The chain joins TRBV5-1 to TRBJ2-5; 8 nucleotides agree with TRBD2. The TCR comes from a man aged 18 to 29 who received the YFV17D yellow fever vaccine. The CDR3 region has the DNA TGCGCCAGCAGCTCAGATAGCGGGGCGGCCGGAGAGACCCAGTACTTC. The encoded protein is CASSSDSGAAGETQYF.